These 19 T cell receptor beta chains came from one sample sequenced in a study of blood T cell repertoires in COVID-19. Produced via immunoSEQ multiplex PCR; TCRdb's table is partial and in-frame only. The sample carries about 62,000 clones, roughly nine tenths recorded once. Material for sequencing was peripheral blood. Every receptor here comes from a woman in her sixties or seventies with COVID-19, enrolled during active disease.

J is TRBJ1-5 and V is TRBV28; 9 nucleotides match TRBD1. V dropped 6 bases and J dropped 4; count of bases not matched to a gene: 4. Looked up from germline, CDR1 is MDHEN and CDR2 is SYDVKM. This CDR3 is built from 14 residues. The CDR3 is CASRIGTGNQPQHF. The CDR3 DNA is TGTGCCAGCAGAATCGGGACAGGGAATCAGCCCCAGCATTTT.

The CDR3 here is CASSNPRWQGALAFF. The CDR3, as DNA: TGTGCCAGCAGCAACCCCCGGTGGCAGGGGGCATTAGCTTTCTTT. The rearrangement links TRBV7-2 to TRBJ1-1; 8 positions match TRBD1. V shed 5 bases, J shed 10 bases, and the junction held 15 bases outside the gene matches. Germline loops: CDR1 SGHTA, CDR2 FQGNSA. CDR3 length equals 15 residues.

This clone has only one observation. V is TRBV18 and J is TRBJ1-2; D possibly corresponds to TRBD1 (6 bases). Germline-derived CDR1 and CDR2 are KGHSH and LQKENI. V was clipped by 3 bases and J by 5 bases, with 7 bases between them. This CDR3 comprises 12 residues. The CDR3 bases are TGTGCCAGCTCACCTACAGGGTATGGCTACACCTTC. The encoded protein is CASSPTGYGYTF.

This clone came up once. The rearrangement uses TRBV6-5 and TRBJ1-1; 7 bases line up with TRBD1. CDR3 size: 11 residues. The V segment lost 6 bases and the J segment 9 bases; nucleotides outside the gene matches: 4. Germline CDR1 MNHEY, CDR2 SVGAGI. CDR3 residues: CASSAGGKAFF. In nucleotides, the CDR3 is TGTGCCAGCAGCGCAGGGGGGAAAGCTTTCTTT.

The CDR3 nucleotides read TGTGCCAGCAGCGTAGGGGACACCCGCTACGAGCAGTACTTC. The encoded protein is CASSVGDTRYEQYF. This chain joins TRBV9 and TRBJ2-7; D is perhaps TRBD1 (6 bases). Deletions cut 0 bases from V and 3 bases from J, with 10 bases between. Germline V lookup: CDR1 SGDLS, CDR2 YYNGEE. This CDR3 spans 14 amino acids.

The chain uses TRBV3-1 (or the pseudogene TRBV3-2) and TRBJ1-2; maybe TRBD1 (5 bases). There are 15 residues in the CDR3. The germline V and J ends were trimmed by 0 bases and 6 bases, with 14 bases remaining between them. CDR1 and CDR2 from the germline V gene are LGHDT and YNNKEL (reference sequence). CDR3 DNA: TGTGCCAGCAGCCAAGATTGGAGGAGGGGCGATGGCTACACCTTC. Translation: CASSQDWRRGDGYTF.

This chain links TRBV30 with TRBJ1-1; 8 nucleotides line up with TRBD1. V lost 4 bases and J lost 1; bases outside the gene matches: 5. The CDR3 spans 14 residues. Germline V gene sequence: CDR1 GTSNPN, CDR2 SVGIG (reference sequence). The CDR3, as DNA: TGTGCCTGGACTTTCGGACAGGGGAACACTGAAGCTTTCTTT. This encodes CAWTFGQGNTEAFF.

The count of this clone is one. The rearrangement joins TRBV19 to TRBJ2-3; 8 nucleotides match TRBD2. Germline V CDR1 and CDR2: LNHDA, SQIVND (reference sequence). J was trimmed by 0 bases and V by 6 bases; bases with no gene match: 2. There are 14 residues in the CDR3. As DNA, the CDR3 is TGTGCCAGTAGAACTAGCGGAAGCACAGATACGCAGTATTTT. Amino acid sequence: CASRTSGSTDTQYF.

V gene TRBV7-9 combines with J gene TRBJ1-1, with D perhaps TRBD1 (6 bases). Germline V gene lookup returns CDR1 SEHNR and CDR2 FQNEAQ (reference sequence). V shed 1 base and J shed 0 bases, with 15 bases lying between them. CDR3 length equals 17 residues. The CDR3 is CASSLVGDIFVNTEAFF. CDR3 sequence (DNA): TGTGCCAGCAGCTTAGTGGGGGACATCTTCGTGAACACTGAAGCTTTCTTT.

This sequence joins TRBV2 and TRBJ1-1, with 7 bases matching TRBD1. This CDR3 has 15 residues. V gave up 7 bases and J gave up 0 bases; unmatched junction bases: 8. Looked up from germline, CDR1 is SNHLY and CDR2 is FYNNEI. The CDR3: CASKMEGAVNTEAFF. CDR3 DNA sequence: TGTGCCAGCAAGATGGAGGGGGCGGTGAACACTGAAGCTTTCTTT.

This chain uses TRBV3-1 (or the pseudogene TRBV3-2) with TRBJ1-6; 8 bases are shared with TRBD1. CDR3 length: 14 amino acids. The J segment lost 2 bases and the V segment lost 11 bases, leaving 5 bases of the junction unmatched. Germline-derived CDR1 and CDR2 are LGHDT and YNNKEL (reference sequence). DNA of the CDR3: TGTGCCTCGCGGACAGGGACCTATAATTCACCCCTCCACTTT. Its translation is CASRTGTYNSPLHF.

In the case of this clone: Germline is not matched at one junction end, which may reflect a read error. V usage is TRBV3-1 (or the pseudogene TRBV3-2) and J usage is TRBJ1-2, with 9 bases lining up with TRBD1. There are 14 residues in the CDR3. CDR1 is LGHDT, CDR2 YNNKEL, per germline (reference sequence). The CDR3, as DNA: TGTGCCAGCAGCCTTACATCGACAGGGGGTTTCCCCATCTTC. It encodes CASSLTSTGGFPIF.

This clone was seen only once. The genes are TRBV4-3 and TRBJ2-4; D gene unclear. Germline loops: CDR1 LGHNA, CDR2 YSLEER. Trimming shortened V by 1 base and J by 0 bases, and 13 bases separated the two germline ends. The CDR3 sequence is 17 residues long. The CDR3 DNA reads as TGCGCCAGCAGCCAAGGTCGACATGTACTAGCCAAAAACATTCAGTACTTC. It yields the protein CASSQGRHVLAKNIQYF.

The J gene is TRBJ2-2, the V gene TRBV30; tentative D call: TRBD2 (6 bases). The CDR3 loop spans 13 amino acids. CDR1 GTSNPN and CDR2 SVGIG come from the germline V gene (reference sequence). Trimming cost V 5 bases and J 4 bases, with 11 bases left between them. The CDR3: CAWSRDSTGELFF. DNA for the CDR3: TGTGCCTGGTCCCGGGACTCCACCGGGGAGCTGTTTTTT.

This chain joins TRBV6-5 and TRBJ2-3; TRBD2 might be the D (6 bases). The V and J ends lost 0 bases and 5 bases respectively, with 15 bases between them. Looked up from germline, CDR1 is MNHEY and CDR2 is SVGAGI. The CDR3 contains 16 residues. CDR3 DNA sequence: TGTGCCAGCAGTTACTCCAGCGGGCCCTGGGGAGATACGCAGTATTTT. This gives the protein CASSYSSGPWGDTQYF.

The rearrangement joins TRBV29-1 to TRBJ1-4, with TRBD1 matching over 7 bases. Germline V gives CDR1 SQVTM, CDR2 ANQGSEA. The CDR3 loop spans 18 amino acids. V dropped 0 bases and J dropped 3; count of bases not matched to a gene: 13. For the CDR3, the DNA is TGCAGCGTTGAAGACCCATCGTTAACCGGGACAGCTAATGAAAAACTGTTTTTT. It yields the protein CSVEDPSLTGTANEKLFF.

The chain carries TRBV28 and TRBJ2-7; possibly TRBD1 for D (6 bases). Trimming stripped 6 bases from V and 6 bases from J, with 18 bases between. The V gene's germline CDR1 is MDHEN and CDR2 SYDVKM. The CDR3 sequence is 14 residues long. The CDR3 DNA follows: TGTGCCAGCAGACCAGGGGAAACAGGGCGCGAGCAGTACTTC. Its protein is CASRPGETGREQYF.

The rearrangement joins TRBV24-1 to TRBJ2-2; D is possibly TRBD2 (5 bases). The CDR3 runs to 15 residues. Per the germline V gene, CDR1 is KGHDR and CDR2 is SFDVKD. V was trimmed by 3 bases and J by 5 bases, leaving 12 bases between them. CDR3 region: CATSDRSLETGELFF. In DNA form, the CDR3 reads TGTGCCACCAGTGATCGATCACTAGAGACCGGGGAGCTGTTTTTT.

The rearrangement links TRBV2 to TRBJ2-5; TRBD2 matches 13 bases. Germline V gene data show CDR1 as SNHLY and CDR2 as FYNNEI. Unmatched junction bases numbered 8, after V lost 5 bases and J lost 5 bases. The CDR3 runs 16 residues. The CDR3 loop is CASSRTSGRLFETQYF. In DNA, the CDR3 is TGTGCCAGCAGTCGGACTAGCGGGAGACTGTTCGAGACCCAGTACTTC.